This passage covers 12 T cell receptor beta chains from one sample sequenced in a study of shared clonotypes between healthy human individuals (dated by TCRdb to about 2020). The library was prepared using the immunoSEQ multiplex PCR assay. TCRdb carries this immuneACCESS record with in-frame sequences only. Its versions omit some clonotypes, under half of them owing to an unresolved V gene in the studies checked, with the rest unexplained. Here the sample has 2 million or so clones; about 95% occur a single time. The ten largest account for 0.1% to 0.15% of the sample. What was sequenced was naive CD4+ T cells sorted from blood. The sample's cell subset or site, from its label and the paper: CD45RA+ positively selected. Receptor source: a man aged 18 to 30 in good health.

This clone was observed once. The V call is TRBV30, the J call TRBJ1-2; no definite D call. The CDR3 spans 16 residues. CDR1 and CDR2 from the germline V gene are GTSNPN and SVGIG (reference sequence). The germline V and J ends were trimmed by 2 bases and 5 bases, with 21 bases remaining between them. DNA for the CDR3: TGTGCCTGGAGTTCCCTGACATCTGCGGGAAGGTATGGCTACACCTTC. The encoded protein is CAWSSLTSAGRYGYTF.

About this clone itself: Other DNA sequences in this sample translate to the same CDR3. J is TRBJ1-2 and V is TRBV2; 7 bases fit TRBD1. After removal of 4 bases from V and 4 bases from J, the junction contained 0 bases not matched to a gene. Germline lookup yields CDR1 SNHLY and CDR2 FYNNEI. CDR3 length: 12 residues. CDR3 bases: TGTGCCAGCAGTGGGGACAGCTATGGCTACACCTTC. Translating it yields CASSGDSYGYTF.

The chain uses TRBV30 and TRBJ2-1; D possibly corresponds to TRBD2 (5 bases). The CDR3 loop spans 13 amino acids. CDR1 GTSNPN and CDR2 SVGIG come from the germline V gene (reference sequence). V was shortened by 4 bases and J by 7 bases, with 14 bases between the two germline ends. In DNA form, the CDR3 reads TGTGCCTGGAAGCAGGCAGGCGGGAATGAGCAGTTCTTC. Translation: CAWKQAGGNEQFF.

J is TRBJ2-1 and V is TRBV5-1; D is undetermined. V lost 0 bases and J lost 9, with 16 bases in between. CDR3 length: 15 amino acids. Germline loops: CDR1 SGHRS, CDR2 YFSETQ. Here the CDR3 reads CASSLEGKGPGEQFF. CDR3 DNA sequence: TGCGCCAGCAGCTTGGAAGGGAAGGGCCCTGGTGAGCAGTTCTTC.

Comment on this clone: Germline and junction disagree at one end, which may indicate a read error. V is TRBV7-7 and J is TRBJ2-5; 10 nucleotides line up with TRBD1. The CDR3 extends over 14 amino acids. Germline assignment: CDR1 SSHAT and CDR2 FNYEAQ (reference sequence). CDR3 nucleotides: TGTGCTAGCAGCGGGACAGGGGTTGGGGAGACCCAGTACTTC. Residues: CASSGTGVGETQYF.

The CDR3 reads CASGGLRFTEAFF. In DNA form, the CDR3 reads TGTGCCAGCGGGGGCCTTAGGTTCACTGAAGCTTTCTTT. This chain links TRBV2 with TRBJ1-1; D is perhaps TRBD1 (6 bases). The CDR3 runs 13 residues. In germline, CDR1 is SNHLY, CDR2 FYNNEI. V lost 8 bases, J lost 4 bases, and 14 bases lay in between.

V usage is TRBV10-1 and J usage is TRBJ1-1; no firm D call. Between the trimmed V and J ends, which lost 3 bases and 4 bases, there was a span of 12 bases. The CDR3 is made up of 14 amino acids. The germline CDR1 and CDR2 sequences are WNHNN and SYGVQD (reference sequence). CDR3 loop: CASSDSPKVTEAFF. The CDR3 DNA reads as TGCGCCAGCAGTGATAGTCCGAAGGTCACTGAAGCTTTCTTT.

This rearrangement joins TRBV2 to TRBJ2-7, with D possibly being TRBD1 (6 bases). The CDR3 spans 12 residues. Trimming removed 9 bases at V and 2 bases at J, with 11 bases between. Germline V gene data show CDR1 as SNHLY and CDR2 as FYNNEI. The CDR3 sequence is CASRDTTYEQYF. DNA for the CDR3: TGTGCCAGTAGGGACACGACCTACGAGCAGTACTTC. The full variable domain, in which reference TRBV2 and TRBJ2-7 provide the parts outside the CDR3, is EPEVTQTPSHQVTQMGQEVILRCVPISNHLYFYWYRQILGQKVEFLVSFYNNEISEKSEIFDDQFSVERPDGSNFTLKIRSTKLEDSAMYFCASRDTTYEQYFGPGTRLTVT.

V and J are TRBV10-3 and TRBJ1-2; weak D call: TRBD1 (5 bases). This CDR3 spans 14 amino acids. Germline assignment: CDR1 ENHRY and CDR2 SYGVKD. V lost 5 bases, J lost 2 bases, and 12 bases lay in between. DNA of the CDR3: TGTGCCATCAGTCCCAATGGACAAAACTATGGCTACACCTTC. Amino acid sequence: CAISPNGQNYGYTF.

This CDR3 is CASSPLGTTNYEQYF. The CDR3, as DNA: TGTGCCAGCAGTCCCCTCGGGACTACCAACTACGAGCAGTACTTC. V gene TRBV6-5 combines with J gene TRBJ2-7; 7 positions agree with TRBD2. CDR1 is MNHEY and CDR2 is SVGAGI in the germline V gene. The junction had 10 bases not matched to a gene; V was cut back by 5 bases and J by 3 bases. This CDR3 spans 15 amino acids.

V and J are TRBV5-1 and TRBJ1-5, with a possible D match to TRBD1 (6 bases). The CDR3 has 16 amino acids. Trimming cost V 0 bases and J 2 bases, with 12 bases left between them. Per germline, CDR1 SGHRS and CDR2 YFSETQ. Here the CDR3 DNA reads TGCGCCAGCAGCTTGGACGGGACAAATGGCAATCAGCCCCAGCATTTT. It translates to CASSLDGTNGNQPQHF.

The chain is built from TRBV7-2 and TRBJ1-5, with 7 positions matching TRBD1. This CDR3 is built from 14 residues. Germline V CDR1 and CDR2: SGHTA, FQGNSA. The V gene end was trimmed by 4 bases and the J gene end by 7 bases; junction bases not matched to a gene: 7. The CDR3 sequence: CASSYDRVGQPQHF. DNA of the CDR3: TGTGCCAGCAGCTACGACAGGGTCGGGCAGCCCCAGCATTTT.